This T cell receptor beta chain was recorded in a study of T cells in Graves' hyperthyroidism and ophthalmopathy. Study results and limitations: Ophthalmopathy was told apart from stable hyperthyroidism by a 13 V-J model.

The CDR3 regions of TCR beta were amplified from RNA transcripts. First-round RT-PCR of the TCR CDR3 relied on the HTBI primer set. Each CDR3 protein is one row after TCRdb ran MiXCR on the multiplex PCR reads. The sample records approximately 400,000 distinct CDR3 sequences, around a sixth being singletons. The CDR3 totals 14 residues. V lost 4 bases and J lost 7, with 14 bases in between. The germline CDR1 and CDR2 sequences are GTSNPN and SVGIG (reference sequence). This clonotype has ten or more counts. Its target is not known. Patients were excluded because of uncontrolled infection, other autoimmune disease, pregnancy or lactation.

The TCR comes from a woman between 18 and 30 years old with Graves' hyperthyroidism. The sequencing sample was made of blood. The J gene is TRBJ1-6, the V gene TRBV30, with a weak D call TRBD1 (5 bases). This chain's CDR3 is CAWNPGPINSPLHF. The CDR3 DNA reads as TGTGCCTGGAACCCGGGACCGATAAATTCACCCCTCCACTTT. Combining the CDR3 with reference TRBV30 and TRBJ1-6 gives the whole variable domain SQTIHQWPATLVQPVGSPLSLECTVEGTSNPNLYWYRQAAGRGLQLLFYSVGIGQISSEVPQNLSASRPQDRQFILSSKKLLLSDSGFYLCAWNPGPINSPLHFGNGTRLTVT.